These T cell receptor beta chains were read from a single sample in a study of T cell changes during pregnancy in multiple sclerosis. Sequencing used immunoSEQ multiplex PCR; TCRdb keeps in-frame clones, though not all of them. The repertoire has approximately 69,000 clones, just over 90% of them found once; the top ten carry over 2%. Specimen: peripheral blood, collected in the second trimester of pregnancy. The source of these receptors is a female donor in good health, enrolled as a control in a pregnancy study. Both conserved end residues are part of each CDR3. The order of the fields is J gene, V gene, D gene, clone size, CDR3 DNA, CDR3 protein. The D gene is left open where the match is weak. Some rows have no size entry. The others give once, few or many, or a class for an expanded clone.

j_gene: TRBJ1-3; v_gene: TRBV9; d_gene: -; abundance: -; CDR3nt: TGTGCCAGCAGCGCCACCGGGACTGGAACAAACACCATATATTTT; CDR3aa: CASSATGTGTNTIYF
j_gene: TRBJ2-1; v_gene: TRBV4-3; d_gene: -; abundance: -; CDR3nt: TGCGCCAGCAGCCAAGATAAGGGGGCGGGGGGCTACAATGAGCAGTTCTTC; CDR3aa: CASSQDKGAGGYNEQFF
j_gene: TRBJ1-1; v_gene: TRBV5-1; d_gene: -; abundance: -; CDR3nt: TGCGCCAGCAGAATCTCGATTGGCGAGGCTGAAGCTTTCTTT; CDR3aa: CASRISIGEAEAFF
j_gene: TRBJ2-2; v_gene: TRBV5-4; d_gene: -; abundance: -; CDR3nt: TGTGCCAGCAGCCGAGAGGGGGCGGGATCTGCCCCCGGGGAGCTGTTTTTT; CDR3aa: CASSREGAGSAPGELFF
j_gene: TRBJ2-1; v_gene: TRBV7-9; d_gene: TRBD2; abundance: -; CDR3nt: TGTGCCAGCAGCCACCCCACTAGCGGGGGCGTCAATGAGCAGTTCTTC; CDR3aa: CASSHPTSGGVNEQFF
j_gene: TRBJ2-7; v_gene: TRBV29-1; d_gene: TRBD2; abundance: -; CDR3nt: TGCAGCGTTGAAGCGGTAGCGGGGTATAACGAGCAGTACTTC; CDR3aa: CSVEAVAGYNEQYF
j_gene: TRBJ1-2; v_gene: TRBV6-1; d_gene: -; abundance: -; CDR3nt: TGTGCCAGCAGGGGTGGAGGGTACTATGGCTACACCTTC; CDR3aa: CASRGGGYYGYTF
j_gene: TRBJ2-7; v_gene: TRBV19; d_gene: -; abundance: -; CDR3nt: TGTGCCAGTAGTATCGGAGTTATCTACGAGCAGTACTTC; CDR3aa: CASSIGVIYEQYF
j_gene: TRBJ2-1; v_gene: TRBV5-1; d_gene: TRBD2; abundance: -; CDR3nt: TGCGCCAGCAGTTTTAGCGGGGGACACAATGAGCAGTTCTTC; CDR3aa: CASSFSGGHNEQFF
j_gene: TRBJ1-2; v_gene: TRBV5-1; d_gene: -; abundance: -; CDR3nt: TGCGCCAGCAGCCTGGACAGAAGTGGCTACACCTTC; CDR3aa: CASSLDRSGYTF
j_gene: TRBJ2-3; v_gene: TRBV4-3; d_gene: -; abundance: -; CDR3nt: TGCGCCAGCAGCCAAGATATGCTAGCCCCAGATACGCAGTATTTT; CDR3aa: CASSQDMLAPDTQYF
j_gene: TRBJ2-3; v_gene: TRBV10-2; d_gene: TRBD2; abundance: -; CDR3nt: TGCGCCAGCAGCCCCCTCGGCGGGGGAACAGATACGCAGTATTTT; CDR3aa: CASSPLGGGTDTQYF
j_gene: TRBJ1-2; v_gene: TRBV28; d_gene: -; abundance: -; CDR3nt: TGTGCCGCCAAGCTAGCTAACTATGGCTACACCTTC; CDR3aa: CAAKLANYGYTF
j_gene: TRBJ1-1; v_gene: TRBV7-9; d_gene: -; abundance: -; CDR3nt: TGTGCCAGCAGCGTGGGGACTTTGAACACTGAAGCTTTCTTT; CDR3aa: CASSVGTLNTEAFF
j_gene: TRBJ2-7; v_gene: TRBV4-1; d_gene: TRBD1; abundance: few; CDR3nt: TGCGCCAGCAGCCGCGACAGGGGAGAGGGATCATACGAGCAGTACTTC; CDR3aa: CASSRDRGEGSYEQYF
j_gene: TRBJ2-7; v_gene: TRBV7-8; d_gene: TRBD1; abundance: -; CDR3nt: TGTGCCAGCAGCTTAGCGACAGGGAGAGGATCCTACGAGCAGTACTTC; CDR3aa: CASSLATGRGSYEQYF
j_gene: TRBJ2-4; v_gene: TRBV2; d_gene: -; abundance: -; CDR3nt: TGTGCCAGCAGTGAAGTACAGGGGGGGAACATTCAGTACTTC; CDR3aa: CASSEVQGGNIQYF
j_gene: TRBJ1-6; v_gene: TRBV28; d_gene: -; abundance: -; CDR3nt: TGTGCCAGCAGTTTAAGTACGGAGAGCTCCTATAATTCACCCCTCCACTTT; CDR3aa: CASSLSTESSYNSPLHF
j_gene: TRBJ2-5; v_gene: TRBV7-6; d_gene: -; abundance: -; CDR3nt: TGTGCCAGCAGCTTAGGTCCCAGTCAAGAGACCCAGTACTTC; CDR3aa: CASSLGPSQETQYF
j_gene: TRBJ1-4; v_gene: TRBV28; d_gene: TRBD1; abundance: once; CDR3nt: TGTGCCAGCAGTCCCAGGGGGCGCCAGGATGAAAAACTGTTTTTT; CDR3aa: CASSPRGRQDEKLFF
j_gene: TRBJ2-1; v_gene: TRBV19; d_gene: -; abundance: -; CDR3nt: TGTGCCACCCGGGTGTACAATGAGCAGTTCTTC; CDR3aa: CATRVYNEQFF
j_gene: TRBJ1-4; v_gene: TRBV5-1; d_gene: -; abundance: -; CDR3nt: TGCGCCAGCAGTCGGATCGGTGGTAGCGAAAAACTGTTTTTT; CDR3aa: CASSRIGGSEKLFF
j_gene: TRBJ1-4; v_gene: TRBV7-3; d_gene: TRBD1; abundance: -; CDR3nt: TGTGCCAGCAGCTTAGGACAGGGGAGCGAAAAACTGTTTTTT; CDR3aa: CASSLGQGSEKLFF
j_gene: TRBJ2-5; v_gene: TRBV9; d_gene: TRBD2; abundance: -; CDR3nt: TGTGCCAGCAGCCCTAGCGGGGGGGCTAAAGAGACCCAGTACTTC; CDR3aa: CASSPSGGAKETQYF
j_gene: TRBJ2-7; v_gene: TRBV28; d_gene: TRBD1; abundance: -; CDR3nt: TGTGCCAGCAGCAAACCGGGACAGGGAGTCAACGAGCAGTACTTC; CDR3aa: CASSKPGQGVNEQYF
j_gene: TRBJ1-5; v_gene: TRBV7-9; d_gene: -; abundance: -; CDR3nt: TGTGCCAGCAGCTTAGGGGGGGAGGCCCAGCCCCAGCATTTT; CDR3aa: CASSLGGEAQPQHF
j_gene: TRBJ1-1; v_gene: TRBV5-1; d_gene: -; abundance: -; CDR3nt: TGCGCCAGCAGCTTGGGGCCACAGGGAGGGGCTTTCTTT; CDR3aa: CASSLGPQGGAFF
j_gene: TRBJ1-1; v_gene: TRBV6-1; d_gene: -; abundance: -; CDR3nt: TGTGCCAGCAGTGATATACGGCAGGGGTATGAAGCTTTCTTT; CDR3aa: CASSDIRQGYEAFF
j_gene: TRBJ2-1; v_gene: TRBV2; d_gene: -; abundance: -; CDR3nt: TGTGCCAGCACAGGAGGCAGTCATGAGCAGTTCTTC; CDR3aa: CASTGGSHEQFF
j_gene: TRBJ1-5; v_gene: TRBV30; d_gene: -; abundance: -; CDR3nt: TGTGCCTGGAGTCCTCCCCGGGGGGCGCCCCAGCATTTT; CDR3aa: CAWSPPRGAPQHF
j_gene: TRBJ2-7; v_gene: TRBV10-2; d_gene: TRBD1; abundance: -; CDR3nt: TGCGCCAGCAGTCAGCGACAGGGGCCCTACGAGCAGTACTTC; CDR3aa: CASSQRQGPYEQYF
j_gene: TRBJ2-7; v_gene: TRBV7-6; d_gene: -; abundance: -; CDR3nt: TGTGCCAGCAGCTCACGGCGGACCTACGAGCAGTACTTC; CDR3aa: CASSSRRTYEQYF
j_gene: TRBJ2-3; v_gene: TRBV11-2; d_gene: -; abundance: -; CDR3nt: TGTGCCAGCAGCCAGCAGGGCACAGATACGCAGTATTTT; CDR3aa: CASSQQGTDTQYF
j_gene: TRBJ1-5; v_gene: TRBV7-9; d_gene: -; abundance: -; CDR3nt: TGTGCCAGCAGCTCGACGACAGGCCCGGGGCCCCAGCATTTT; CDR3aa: CASSSTTGPGPQHF
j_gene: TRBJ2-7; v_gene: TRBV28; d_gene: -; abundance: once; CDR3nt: TGTGCCAGCAGTTATGGCAGGACCTACGAGCAGTACTTC; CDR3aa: CASSYGRTYEQYF
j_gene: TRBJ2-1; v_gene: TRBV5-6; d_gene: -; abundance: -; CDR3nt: TGTGCCAGCAGCTCCACTAATGAGCAGTTCTTC; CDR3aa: CASSSTNEQFF
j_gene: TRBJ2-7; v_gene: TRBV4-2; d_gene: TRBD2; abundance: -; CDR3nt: TGTGCCAGCAGCCGAGCTAGCGGGGGCCAAACCTACGAGCAGTACTTC; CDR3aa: CASSRASGGQTYEQYF
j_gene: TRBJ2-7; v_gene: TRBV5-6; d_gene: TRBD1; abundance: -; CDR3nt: TGTGCCAGCAGCTTGGGGGACAGACCCTATTCCTACGAGCAGTACTTC; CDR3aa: CASSLGDRPYSYEQYF
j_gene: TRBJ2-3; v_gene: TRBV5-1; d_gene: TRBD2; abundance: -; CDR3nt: TGCGCCAGCAGCTTGGATGCCAGCGGGGGGGCCCTGGTCACAGATACGCAGTATTTT; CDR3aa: CASSLDASGGALVTDTQYF
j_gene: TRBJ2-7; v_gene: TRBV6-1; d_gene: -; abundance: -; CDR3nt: TGTGCCAGCAGACAGGATTCAGACGAGCAGTACTTC; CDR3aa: CASRQDSDEQYF
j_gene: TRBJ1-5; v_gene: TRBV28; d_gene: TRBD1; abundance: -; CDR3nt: TGTGCCGGATCGACAGGGGGCGCGGGGGGGTACCATCAGCCCCAGCATTTT; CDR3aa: CAGSTGGAGGYHQPQHF
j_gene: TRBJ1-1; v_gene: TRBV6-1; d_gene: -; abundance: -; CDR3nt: TGTGCCAGCAGAACCTACGGAGGCACTGAAGCTTTCTTT; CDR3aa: CASRTYGGTEAFF